This T cell receptor beta chain was sequenced in a study of vaccination effects on CD4 cells after COVID-19. With respect to this clone: The antigen remains unidentified.

Assay used: immunoSEQ multiplex PCR; TCRdb lists only in-frame clones, some missing. The table records 37,000 or so clones, roughly two thirds of them present only once. Following culture for roughly 10 days, CD4+ T cells were isolated. Among the vaccine recipients, none had a prior SARS-CoV-2 infection, and nucleocapsid antibodies were negative. The authors replaced half the medium with IL-2 medium on days 3 and 7. Germline CDR1 GTSNPN, CDR2 SVGIG (reference sequence). The CDR3 consists of 16 residues. V was cut by 1 base and J by 4 bases, with 16 bases left in between. This TCR came from a human donor who received a COVID-19 vaccine. The sequencing here drew on CD4+ T cells from PBMCs cultured without peptide, taken before COVID-19 vaccination. The V and J genes are TRBV30 and TRBJ2-2, with D possibly called TRBD1 or TRBD2 (5 bases each). The CDR3 DNA is TGTGCCTGGAGTGGTCCGGGACGTGGCCTCACCGGGGAGCTGTTTTTT. It yields the protein CAWSGPGRGLTGELFF.